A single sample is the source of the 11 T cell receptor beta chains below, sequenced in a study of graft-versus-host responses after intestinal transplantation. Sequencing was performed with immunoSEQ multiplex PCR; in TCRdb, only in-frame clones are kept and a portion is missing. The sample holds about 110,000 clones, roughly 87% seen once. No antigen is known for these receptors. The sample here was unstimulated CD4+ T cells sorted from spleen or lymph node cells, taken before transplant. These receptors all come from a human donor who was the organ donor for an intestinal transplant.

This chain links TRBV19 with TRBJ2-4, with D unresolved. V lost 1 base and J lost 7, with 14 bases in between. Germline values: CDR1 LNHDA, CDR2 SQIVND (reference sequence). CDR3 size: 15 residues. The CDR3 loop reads CASSIVSQVMNIQYF. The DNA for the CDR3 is TGTGCCAGTAGTATAGTGAGCCAGGTGATGAACATTCAGTACTTC.

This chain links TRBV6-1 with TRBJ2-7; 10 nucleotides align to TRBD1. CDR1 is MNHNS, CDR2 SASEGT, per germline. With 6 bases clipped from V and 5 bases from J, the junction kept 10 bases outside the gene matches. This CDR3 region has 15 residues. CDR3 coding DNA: TGTGCCAGCAGGAATCGACAGGGGGCAAGGAACGAGCAGTACTTC. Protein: CASRNRQGARNEQYF.

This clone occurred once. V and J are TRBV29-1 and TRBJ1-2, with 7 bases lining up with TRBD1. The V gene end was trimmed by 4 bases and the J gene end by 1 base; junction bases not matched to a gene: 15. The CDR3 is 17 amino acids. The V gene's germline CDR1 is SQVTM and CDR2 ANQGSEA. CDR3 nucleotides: TGCAGCGTTGGTCCCTTTTTAAGGCAGGGGGTTAACTATGGCTACACCTTC. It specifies CSVGPFLRQGVNYGYTF.

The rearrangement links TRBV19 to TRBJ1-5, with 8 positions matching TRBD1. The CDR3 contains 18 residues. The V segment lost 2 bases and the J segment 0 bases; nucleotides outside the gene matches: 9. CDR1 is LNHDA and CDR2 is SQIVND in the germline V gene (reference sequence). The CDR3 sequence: CASSIRPGGPTSNQPQHF. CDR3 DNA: TGTGCCAGTAGTATACGGCCAGGGGGCCCGACTAGCAATCAGCCCCAGCATTTT.

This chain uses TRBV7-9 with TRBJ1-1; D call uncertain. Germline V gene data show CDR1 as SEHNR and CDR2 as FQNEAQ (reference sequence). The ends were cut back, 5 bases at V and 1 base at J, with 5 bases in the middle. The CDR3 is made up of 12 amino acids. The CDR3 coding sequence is TGTGCCAGCAGCCGACAGAACACTGAAGCTTTCTTT. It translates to CASSRQNTEAFF. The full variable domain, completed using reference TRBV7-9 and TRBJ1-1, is DTGVSQNPRHKITKRGQNVTFRCDPISEHNRLYWYRQTLGQGPEFLTYFQNEAQLEKSRLLSDRFSAERPKGSFSTLEIQRTEQGDSAMYLCASSRQNTEAFFGQGTRLTVV.

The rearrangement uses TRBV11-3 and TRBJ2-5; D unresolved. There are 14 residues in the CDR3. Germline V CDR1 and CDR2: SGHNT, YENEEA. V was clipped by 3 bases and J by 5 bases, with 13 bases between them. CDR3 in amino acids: CASSFGALGETQYF. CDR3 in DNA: TGTGCCAGCAGCTTCGGAGCCCTCGGGGAGACCCAGTACTTC.

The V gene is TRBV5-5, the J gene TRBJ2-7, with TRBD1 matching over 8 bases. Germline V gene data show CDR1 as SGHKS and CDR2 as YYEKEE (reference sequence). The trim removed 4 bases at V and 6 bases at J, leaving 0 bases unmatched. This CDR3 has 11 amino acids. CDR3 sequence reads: CASSDRGEQYF. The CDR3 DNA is TGTGCCAGCAGCGACAGGGGCGAGCAGTACTTC. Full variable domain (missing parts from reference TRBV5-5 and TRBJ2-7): DAGVTQSPTHLIKTRGQQVTLRCSPISGHKSVSWYQQVLGQGPQFIFQYYEKEERGRGNFPDRFSARQFPNYSSELNVNALLLGDSALYLCASSDRGEQYFGPGTRLTVT.

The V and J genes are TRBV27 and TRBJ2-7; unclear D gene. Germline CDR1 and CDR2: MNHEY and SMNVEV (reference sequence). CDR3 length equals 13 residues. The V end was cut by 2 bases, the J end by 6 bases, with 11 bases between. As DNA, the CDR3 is TGTGCCAGCAGTTTAGAACGGCGCACCGAGCAGTACTTC. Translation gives CASSLERRTEQYF.

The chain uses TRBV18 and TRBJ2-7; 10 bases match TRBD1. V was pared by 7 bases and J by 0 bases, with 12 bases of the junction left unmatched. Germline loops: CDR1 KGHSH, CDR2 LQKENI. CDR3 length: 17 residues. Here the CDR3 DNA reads TGTGCCAGCTTCCCCGGGACAGGGGTTTCCGGCTCCTACGAGCAGTACTTC. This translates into CASFPGTGVSGSYEQYF.

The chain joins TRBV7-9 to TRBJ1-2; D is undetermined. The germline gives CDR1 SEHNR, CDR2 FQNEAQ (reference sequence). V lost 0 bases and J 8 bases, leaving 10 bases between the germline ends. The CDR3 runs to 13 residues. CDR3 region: CASSLAGPNGYTF. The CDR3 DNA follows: TGTGCCAGCAGCTTAGCAGGGCCTAACGGCTACACCTTC.

The CDR3 reads CASSLASYSYEQYF. The CDR3 nucleotides read TGTGCCAGCAGCTTAGCCTCATACTCCTACGAGCAGTACTTC. The chain couples TRBV13 to TRBJ2-7; D remains ambiguous. With 1 base removed from V and 0 bases from J, the gap between germline ends came to 7 bases. Per germline, CDR1 PRHDT and CDR2 FYEKMQ (reference sequence). The CDR3 sequence is 14 residues long.